The subject of this entry is one TCR beta chain. The sample belongs to a study of blood T cell repertoires in COVID-19. Study background: Donors in the United States, Italy and Spain gave samples during acute or convalescent COVID-19.

CDR3 length: 19 amino acids. The V end was cut by 1 base, the J end by 0 bases, with 21 bases between. In germline, CDR1 is KGHSH, CDR2 LQKENI. Sequencing was performed with immunoSEQ multiplex PCR; in TCRdb, only in-frame clones are kept and a portion is missing. The sample includes approximately 230,000 clones, roughly 87% of them seen just once. The V gene is TRBV18, the J gene TRBJ1-1; D possibly corresponds to TRBD1 (5 bases). Sequenced material: peripheral blood. The sequence came from a man between 18 and 35 years old with active or convalescent COVID-19. The CDR3 here is CASSPLPGGGSLMNTEAFF. DNA of the CDR3: TGTGCCAGCTCACCACTGCCGGGGGGGGGATCCTTAATGAACACTGAAGCTTTCTTT.